Presented here are 7 T cell receptor beta chains from one specimen sequenced in a study of CD8+ T cells in alopecia areata. Treatment here: oral pan-JAK inhibitor, 5-10 mg twice daily. Once RNA had been extracted, it was reverse transcribed into cDNA to act as the sequencing template. Data came from immunoSEQ multiplex PCR; TCRdb stores just in-frame clones and leaves some out. The table lists some 200,000 clones, roughly three fifths of them singletons. The sample in question was CD4+ T cells sorted from blood, obtained at week 4, from a patient treated with tofacitinib. These receptors all come from a human donor with alopecia areata.

J is TRBJ2-2 and V is TRBV2; 8 bases agree with TRBD1. V trimming: 2 bases; J trimming: 6 bases; junction bases outside the gene matches: 14. The CDR3 runs 18 residues. Germline V gene data show CDR1 as SNHLY and CDR2 as FYNNEI. CDR3 residues: CASSEFGTGEHLPGELFF. CDR3 nucleotide sequence: TGTGCCAGCAGTGAATTTGGGACAGGAGAGCACCTTCCCGGGGAGCTGTTTTTT.

This chain uses TRBV30 with TRBJ1-1; no definite D call. CDR3 length equals 13 residues. Trimming removed 8 bases at V and 0 bases at J, with 13 bases between. Germline CDR1 is GTSNPN and CDR2 is SVGIG (reference sequence). CDR3 loop: CARGERLNTEAFF. CDR3 in DNA: TGTGCCCGAGGAGAGAGATTGAACACTGAAGCTTTCTTT.

CDR3: CASSPGVGEVTGELFF. CDR3 in DNA: TGCGCCAGCAGCCCGGGGGTCGGGGAAGTAACCGGGGAGCTGTTTTTT. This sequence joins TRBV4-3 and TRBJ2-2, with D maybe TRBD2 (6 bases). Germline values: CDR1 LGHNA, CDR2 YSLEER. The V gene lost 4 bases and the J gene lost 5 bases, with 17 bases spanning the gap. This CDR3 contains 16 residues.

The chain combines TRBV20-1 with TRBJ1-1; D is unclear. Germline V gives CDR1 DFQATT, CDR2 SNEGSKA (reference sequence). The CDR3 spans 10 residues. With 3 bases removed from V and 7 bases from J, the gap between germline ends came to 6 bases. The CDR3: CSASVNEAFF. The DNA for the CDR3 is TGCAGTGCTAGTGTTAATGAAGCTTTCTTT.

The V and J genes are TRBV18 and TRBJ2-7; perhaps TRBD2 as D (6 bases). Per germline, CDR1 KGHSH and CDR2 LQKENI. CDR3 length equals 14 residues. Trimming shortened V by 3 bases and J by 2 bases, and 11 bases separated the two germline ends. The CDR3 DNA is TGTGCCAGCTCACCTGAACGGGGGACCTACGAGCAGTACTTC. Its protein is CASSPERGTYEQYF.

The V call is TRBV15, the J call TRBJ2-1; D is possibly TRBD1 or TRBD2 (6 bases each). V was cut by 0 bases and J by 10 bases, with 13 bases left in between. The germline V gene has CDR1 LNHNV and CDR2 YYDKDF (reference sequence). This CDR3 is 14 amino acids long. The CDR3 sequence: CATSRDRGAGEQFF. For the CDR3, the DNA is TGTGCCACCAGCAGAGATAGGGGGGCCGGAGAGCAGTTCTTC.

This chain joins TRBV9 and TRBJ2-5, with D perhaps matching TRBD1 (6 bases). V was clipped by 0 bases and J by 4 bases, with 16 bases between them. CDR1 is SGDLS and CDR2 is YYNGEE in the germline V gene. The CDR3 runs to 16 residues. CDR3: CASSVGRRQAGETQYF. CDR3 in DNA: TGTGCCAGCAGCGTAGGCCGACGACAGGCAGGAGAGACCCAGTACTTC.